The next 25 T cell receptor beta chains were all read from a single sample in a study of blood T cell repertoires in COVID-19. Method: immunoSEQ multiplex PCR; TCRdb's copy keeps in-frame clones and lacks some. Here the sample spans under 250,000 clones, roughly nine tenths being singletons. The sequenced sample was peripheral blood. The source is a man aged 60 to 69 with acute or convalescent COVID-19.

The rearrangement links TRBV19 to TRBJ1-1; the D is unclear. Germline V lookup: CDR1 LNHDA, CDR2 SQIVND (reference sequence). Deletions cut 6 bases from V and 1 base from J, with 9 bases between. The CDR3 runs to 13 residues. CDR3 nucleotide sequence: TGTGCCAGTAGCTGGCAACAGAACACTGAAGCTTTCTTT. The encoded protein is CASSWQQNTEAFF.

The rearrangement uses TRBV7-6 and TRBJ2-3; 8 bases are shared with TRBD2. V was clipped by 3 bases and J by 0 bases; unmatched bases: 17. Germline CDR1 reads SGHVS; CDR2 reads FNYEAQ. The CDR3 has 20 amino acids. CDR3 amino acids: CASSFTSGLEAGASTDTQYF. Written as DNA, the CDR3 is TGTGCCAGCAGCTTTACTAGCGGTTTGGAGGCCGGCGCTAGCACAGATACGCAGTATTTT.

The chain recombines TRBV28 with TRBJ2-2; possible D gene TRBD1, 6 bases. Per the germline V gene, CDR1 is MDHEN and CDR2 is SYDVKM. The CDR3 sequence is 14 residues long. Between the trimmed V and J ends, which lost 8 bases and 5 bases, there was a span of 15 bases. This CDR3 is CASSEQGSTGELFF. The DNA for the CDR3 is TGTGCCAGCTCGGAACAGGGTTCGACCGGGGAGCTGTTTTTT.

The chain joins TRBV6-5 to TRBJ2-3; 8 nucleotides match TRBD1. CDR3 size: 15 residues. CDR1 and CDR2 from the germline V gene are MNHEY and SVGAGI. The J segment lost 0 bases and the V segment lost 6 bases, leaving 5 bases of the junction unmatched. The CDR3 protein is CASSRTGISTDTQYF. For the CDR3, the DNA is TGTGCCAGCAGCAGGACAGGGATCAGCACAGATACGCAGTATTTT.

CDR3 region: CASSFGPLALGTGTYEQYF. CDR3 nucleotides: TGTGCCAGCAGCTTCGGGCCTCTTGCTCTCGGGACAGGAACCTACGAGCAGTACTTC. The rearrangement joins TRBV5-8 to TRBJ2-7, with 8 bases aligning to TRBD1. The V gene end was trimmed by 2 bases and the J gene end by 2 bases; junction bases not matched to a gene: 18. Germline V lookup: CDR1 SGHTS, CDR2 YDEGEE. CDR3 size: 19 residues. Filled out from reference TRBV5-8 and TRBJ2-7, the complete variable domain reads EAGVTQSPTHLIKTRGQQATLRCSPISGHTSVYWYQQALGLGLQFLLWYDEGEERNRGNFPPRFSGRQFPNYSSELNVNALELEDSALYLCASSFGPLALGTGTYEQYFGPGTRLTVT.

The gene calls are TRBV2 and TRBJ2-6, with a weak D call TRBD2 (5 bases). V was trimmed by 10 bases and J by 0 bases, leaving 7 bases between them. The CDR3 length is 13 residues. CDR1 and CDR2 from the germline V gene are SNHLY and FYNNEI. CDR3 bases: TGTGCCATCCGGGACTCTGGGGCCAACGTCCTGACTTTC. Its translation: CAIRDSGANVLTF.

The V gene is TRBV5-6, the J gene TRBJ2-7, with TRBD1 matching over 7 bases. Germline values: CDR1 SGHDT, CDR2 YYEEEE. The trim removed 4 bases at V and 6 bases at J, leaving 4 bases unmatched. This CDR3 comprises 12 residues. The CDR3 reads CASSPDRAEQYF. The CDR3 DNA is TGTGCCAGCAGCCCTGACAGGGCCGAGCAGTACTTC.

The chain recombines TRBV5-4 with TRBJ2-3, with D unresolved. The CDR3 covers 13 residues. V was pared by 2 bases and J by 0 bases, with 4 bases between. Germline V lookup: CDR1 SGHNT, CDR2 YYREEE (reference sequence). As DNA, the CDR3 is TGTGCCAGCAGCTTCAGTAGCACAGATACGCAGTATTTT. This codes for CASSFSSTDTQYF.

The J gene is TRBJ2-2, the V gene TRBV4-2, with D maybe TRBD1 (7 bases). There are 17 residues in the CDR3. Germline V gene sequence: CDR1 LGHNA, CDR2 YNFKEQ. V lost 0 bases and J lost 5, with 16 bases in between. The CDR3 DNA reads TGTGCCAGCAGCCAAGATAATGGAGGGGGCGGAACCGGGGAGCTGTTTTTT. Translating it yields CASSQDNGGGGTGELFF.

In nucleotides, the CDR3 is TGCAGCGTGCTTCTATCCGGGACAGGGGGCGCCTGGAGCAATCAGCCCCAGCATTTT. It translates to CSVLLSGTGGAWSNQPQHF. V gene TRBV29-1 combines with J gene TRBJ1-5; 12 positions agree with TRBD1. Germline loops: CDR1 SQVTM, CDR2 ANQGSEA. With V trimmed by 6 bases and J by 1 base, 16 bases remained unmatched. The CDR3 covers 19 residues.

The CDR3 sequence is CASFNLAGKNEQFF. The CDR3 region has the DNA TGCGCCAGCTTTAATCTGGCGGGTAAAAATGAGCAGTTCTTC. The chain joins TRBV10-1 to TRBJ2-1; TRBD2 might be the D (5 bases). This CDR3 is 14 amino acids long. Germline V lookup: CDR1 WNHNN, CDR2 SYGVQD (reference sequence). Trimming left V 8 bases short and J 7 bases short, with 18 bases between.

This clone was counted a few times. The V and J genes are TRBV5-8 and TRBJ1-5; tentatively, D is TRBD1 (6 bases). Germline CDR1 SGHTS, CDR2 YDEGEE. The ends were cut back, 1 base at V and 5 bases at J, with 10 bases in the middle. CDR3 length equals 14 residues. The CDR3 sequence: CASSLTGRHQPQHF. The CDR3 DNA follows: TGTGCCAGCAGCTTGACAGGGAGACATCAGCCCCAGCATTTT.

This clone appeared a single time. The chain is built from TRBV5-1 and TRBJ2-2; 8 bases are shared with TRBD1. Germline CDR1 SGHRS, CDR2 YFSETQ. This CDR3 is built from 16 residues. Trimming took 5 bases from V and 5 from J; bases not matched to a gene: 11. For the CDR3, the DNA is TGCGCCAGCAGAGGATCAGGGGGCATCGGAACCGGGGAGCTGTTTTTT. It translates to CASRGSGGIGTGELFF.

The rearrangement joins TRBV2 to TRBJ2-2; 10 bases align to TRBD2. Looked up from germline, CDR1 is SNHLY and CDR2 is FYNNEI. The length of the CDR3 is 15 residues. The V and J ends lost 2 bases and 3 bases, in that order; junction bases with no gene match: 0. The CDR3 protein is CASSETSGDTGELFF. DNA for the CDR3: TGTGCCAGCAGTGAAACTAGCGGGGACACCGGGGAGCTGTTTTTT.

The gene calls are TRBV4-2 and TRBJ1-2; the D gene is possibly TRBD1 (6 bases). V was pared by 0 bases and J by 4 bases, with 15 bases between. The CDR3 loop spans 16 amino acids. In germline, CDR1 is LGHNA, CDR2 YNFKEQ. CDR3 nucleotides: TGTGCCAGCAGCCAAGAGGGCCCAGGGGATATCTATGGCTACACCTTC. Residues: CASSQEGPGDIYGYTF.

The chain links TRBV6-5 to TRBJ2-5; the match to TRBD1 covers 10 bases. V lost 2 bases, J lost 9 bases, and 6 bases stayed unmatched. Looked up from germline, CDR1 is MNHEY and CDR2 is SVGAGI. This CDR3 comprises 14 residues. The CDR3 region has the DNA TGTGCCAGCAGTTACGGACAGGGGGTAGCGGCCCAGTACTTC. Translated, it gives CASSYGQGVAAQYF.

The chain uses TRBV5-1 and TRBJ1-4, with 7 positions matching TRBD1. The CDR3 length is 14 residues. Germline CDR1 SGHRS, CDR2 YFSETQ. V shed 0 bases, J shed 6 bases, and the junction held 2 bases outside the gene matches. CDR3 sequence: CASSLVQGDEKLFF. The CDR3 coding sequence is TGCGCCAGCAGCTTGGTCCAGGGGGATGAAAAACTGTTTTTT.

This chain links TRBV19 with TRBJ2-7; 10 bases line up with TRBD1. V trimming: 3 bases; J trimming: 0 bases; junction bases outside the gene matches: 2. Germline assignment: CDR1 LNHDA and CDR2 SQIVND (reference sequence). CDR3 length equals 15 residues. CDR3 protein: CASSMGQGTSYEQYF. In nucleotides, the CDR3 is TGTGCCAGTAGTATGGGACAGGGGACCTCCTACGAGCAGTACTTC.

The chain couples TRBV19 to TRBJ1-4, with D unresolved. V was shortened by 3 bases and J by 4 bases, with 9 bases between the two germline ends. The CDR3 sequence is 14 residues long. The germline gives CDR1 LNHDA, CDR2 SQIVND (reference sequence). The CDR3 DNA is TGTGCCAGTAGTATTTTAGCTGGTAATGAAAAACTGTTTTTT. Translated: CASSILAGNEKLFF.

The table lists this clone with a count of one. CDR3: CASSGRPPTYEQYF. CDR3 nucleotides: TGTGCCAGCAGTGGGAGACCGCCGACCTACGAGCAGTACTTC. The chain links TRBV28 to TRBJ2-7, with D possibly TRBD2 on 5 matching bases. The CDR3 loop spans 14 amino acids. V was clipped by 5 bases and J by 2 bases, with 13 bases between them. CDR1 MDHEN and CDR2 SYDVKM come from the germline V gene.

This chain links TRBV6-5 with TRBJ1-3; D remains unclear. Between the trimmed V and J ends, which lost 0 bases and 2 bases, there was a span of 8 bases. Germline V gene data show CDR1 as MNHEY and CDR2 as SVGAGI. This CDR3 is 15 amino acids long. The CDR3 loop reads CASSYSPRTGNTIYF. The CDR3 nucleotides read TGTGCCAGCAGTTACTCTCCCAGGACTGGAAACACCATATATTTT.

This chain connects TRBV11-2 to TRBJ2-2; TRBD2 might be the D (5 bases). The CDR3 runs to 17 residues. V shed 7 bases and J shed 0 bases, with 18 bases lying between them. From germline, CDR1 is SGHAT and CDR2 FQNNGV. CDR3 DNA: TGTGCCAGCACCACACCCAGCGGCTTCCCGAACACCGGGGAGCTGTTTTTT. Its protein is CASTTPSGFPNTGELFF.

This rearrangement joins TRBV6-6 to TRBJ2-2; the D gene is possibly TRBD1 (6 bases). The V end was cut by 6 bases, the J end by 2 bases, with 16 bases between. CDR1 and CDR2 from the germline V gene are MNHNY and SVGAGI (reference sequence). There are 16 residues in the CDR3. In DNA form, the CDR3 reads TGTGCCAGCAGCAAAGCAACAGGGCCCAACACCGGGGAGCTGTTTTTT. This gives the protein CASSKATGPNTGELFF.

V is TRBV7-3 and J is TRBJ2-6, with D possibly being TRBD1 (5 bases). Germline V lookup: CDR1 SGHTA, CDR2 FQGTGA. This CDR3 contains 16 residues. Trimming pared 2 bases from V and 0 bases from J, leaving 8 bases between. CDR3 loop: CASSLDSSSGANVLTF. DNA for the CDR3: TGTGCCAGCAGCTTAGACAGTTCCTCTGGGGCCAACGTCCTGACTTTC.

A note on this clone: An end of the junction does not agree with germline; a read error may underlie this. J is TRBJ1-1 and V is TRBV5-4; 7 bases are a match to TRBD1. There are 15 residues in the CDR3. Germline V lookup: CDR1 SGHNT, CDR2 YYREEE (reference sequence). The CDR3 reads CASRLGQSKNTEAFF. The CDR3 DNA follows: TGTGCCAGCAGATTGGGACAGAGCAAGAACACTGAAGCTTTCTTT.